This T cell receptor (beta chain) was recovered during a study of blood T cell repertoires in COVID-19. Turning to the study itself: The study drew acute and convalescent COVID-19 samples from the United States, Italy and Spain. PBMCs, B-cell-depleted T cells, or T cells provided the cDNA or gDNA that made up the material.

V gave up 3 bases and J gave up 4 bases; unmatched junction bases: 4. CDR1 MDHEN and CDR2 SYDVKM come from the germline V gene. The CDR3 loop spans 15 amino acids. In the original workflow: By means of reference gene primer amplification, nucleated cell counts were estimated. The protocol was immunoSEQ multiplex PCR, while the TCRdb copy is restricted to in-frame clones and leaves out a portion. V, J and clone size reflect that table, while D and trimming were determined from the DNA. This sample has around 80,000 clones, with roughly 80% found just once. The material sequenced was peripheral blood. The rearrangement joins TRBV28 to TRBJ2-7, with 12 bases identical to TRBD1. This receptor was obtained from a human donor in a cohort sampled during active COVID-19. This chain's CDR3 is CASSLGTGGLYEQYF. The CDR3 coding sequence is TGTGCCAGCAGTTTGGGGACAGGGGGCCTTTACGAGCAGTACTTC.